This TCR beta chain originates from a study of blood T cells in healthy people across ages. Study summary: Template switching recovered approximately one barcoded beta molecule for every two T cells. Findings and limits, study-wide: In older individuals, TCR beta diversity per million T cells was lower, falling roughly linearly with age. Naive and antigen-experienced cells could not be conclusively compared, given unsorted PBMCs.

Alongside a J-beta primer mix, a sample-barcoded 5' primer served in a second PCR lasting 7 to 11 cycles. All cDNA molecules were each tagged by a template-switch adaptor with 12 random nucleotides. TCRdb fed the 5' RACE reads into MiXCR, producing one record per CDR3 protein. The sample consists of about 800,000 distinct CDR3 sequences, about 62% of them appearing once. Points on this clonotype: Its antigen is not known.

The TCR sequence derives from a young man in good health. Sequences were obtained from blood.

The CDR3 DNA is TGTGCCAGTAGCTACTGGGCCGACCGCGGGGGCTACACCTTC. Protein sequence: CASSYWADRGGYTF. This chain connects TRBV19 to TRBJ1-2; no reliable D call. The V end was cut by 6 bases, the J end by 8 bases, with 19 bases between. The CDR3 runs 14 residues. CDR1 is LNHDA, CDR2 SQIVND, per germline (reference sequence). The full variable domain, completed using reference TRBV19 and TRBJ1-2, is DGGITQSPKYLFRKEGQNVTLSCEQNLNHDAMYWYRQDPGQGLRLIYYSQIVNDFQKGDIAEGYSVSREKKESFPLTVTSAQKNPTAFYLCASSYWADRGGYTFGSGTRLTVV.